The source of this TCR beta chain is a study of Ad26.COV2.S vaccination and SARS-CoV-2 variants. With respect to this clone: The germline gene is not matched at one end of the junction; a read error may be the cause.

Treatment described: over 15 received Ad26.COV2.S at low or high dose, single or two shots; roughly five received placebo; per-sample allocation not given. Vaccine and placebo recipients were sampled on day 63 after the first injection. Ad26.COV2.S expressed prefusion-stabilized spike from the original Wuhan strain. The CDR3 length is 13 residues. Germline loops: CDR1 SSHAT, CDR2 FNYEAQ (reference sequence). Profiled with immunoSEQ multiplex PCR; TCRdb holds only in-frame clones, not every one. The sample holds hundreds of thousands of clones, 70% to 90% seen once. The sample consisted of peripheral blood, taken in a trial of Ad26.COV2.S vaccine versus placebo. The sequence was collected from a person between 18 and 65 years old who received the Ad26.COV2.S COVID-19 vaccine or a placebo. The chain carries TRBV7-7 and TRBJ2-3; D unresolved. CDR3 region: CASSLEQLDTQYF. The CDR3 DNA reads TGTGCTAGCAGCTTAGAGCAGCTAGATACGCAGTATTTT.